This is a list of T cell receptor beta chains from one sample in a study of T cells after yellow fever vaccination. TCRdb processed the 5' RACE reads anew with MiXCR; each CDR3 protein has one entry. The table shows fewer than 400,000 distinct CDR3 sequences, with 6.2% occurring only once. The source was PBMCs, collected 5 days after the yellow fever booster vaccination. The receptors shown here come from a man under 40 who received the YFV17D yellow fever vaccine. Each CDR3 is given with its conserved first and last residue. The D gene is left open where the match is weak. The size of a clone is reported for some rows only, either as once, few or many, or as a class for expanded clones.

j_call: TRBJ2-7
clone_size: .
v_call: TRBV3-1
d_call: .
cdr3_aa: CASSLYDRYKQYF
cdr3_nt: TGTGCCAGCAGCCTATATGACAGGTACAAGCAGTACTTC

j_call: TRBJ2-1
clone_size: few
v_call: TRBV5-1
d_call: TRBD2
cdr3_aa: CASSLSGGGLNEQFF
cdr3_nt: TGCGCCAGCAGCTTGAGCGGGGGGGGGCTGAATGAGCAGTTCTTC

j_call: TRBJ1-5
clone_size: .
v_call: TRBV6-2/TRBV6-3
d_call: .
cdr3_aa: CASSNARRGYQPQHF
cdr3_nt: TGTGCCAGCAGCAACGCTCGGCGGGGCTATCAGCCCCAGCATTTT

j_call: TRBJ2-3
clone_size: many
v_call: TRBV20-1
d_call: TRBD2
cdr3_aa: CSARAGGSTDTQYF
cdr3_nt: TGCAGTGCTAGGGCGGGAGGGAGCACAGATACGCAGTATTTT

j_call: TRBJ2-3
clone_size: .
v_call: TRBV6-1
d_call: .
cdr3_aa: CASSGEVSTDTQYF
cdr3_nt: TGTGCCAGCAGTGGAGAGGTTAGCACAGATACGCAGTATTTT

j_call: TRBJ2-1
clone_size: many
v_call: TRBV20-1
d_call: .
cdr3_aa: CSARADRYNEQFF
cdr3_nt: TGCAGTGCTAGAGCCGACAGGTACAATGAGCAGTTCTTC

j_call: TRBJ2-3
clone_size: .
v_call: TRBV5-1
d_call: .
cdr3_aa: CASSSGQGGEDTQYF
cdr3_nt: TGCGCCAGCAGCTCTGGACAGGGAGGGGAAGATACGCAGTATTTT

j_call: TRBJ2-2
clone_size: few
v_call: TRBV6-1
d_call: TRBD2
cdr3_aa: CASSMGLANGELFF
cdr3_nt: TGTGCCAGCAGTATGGGACTAGCCAACGGGGAGCTGTTTTTT

j_call: TRBJ2-7
clone_size: .
v_call: TRBV6-1
d_call: TRBD1
cdr3_aa: CASSQIGTDYEQYF
cdr3_nt: TGTGCCAGCAGCCAAATTGGGACAGACTACGAGCAGTACTTC

j_call: TRBJ2-5
clone_size: few
v_call: TRBV20-1
d_call: TRBD2
cdr3_aa: CSARRTSGIQETQYF
cdr3_nt: TGCAGTGCTAGAAGGACTAGCGGGATCCAAGAGACCCAGTACTTC

j_call: TRBJ2-1
clone_size: few
v_call: TRBV12-3/TRBV12-4
d_call: TRBD2
cdr3_aa: CASSFLAGTSNEQFF
cdr3_nt: TGTGCCAGCAGTTTTCTAGCGGGAACCTCCAATGAGCAGTTCTTC

j_call: TRBJ2-1
clone_size: many
v_call: TRBV11-2
d_call: .
cdr3_aa: CASSLDPGQLYNEQFF
cdr3_nt: TGTGCCAGCAGCTTAGACCCCGGGCAGCTCTACAATGAGCAGTTCTTC

j_call: TRBJ1-5
clone_size: many
v_call: TRBV15
d_call: .
cdr3_aa: CATSRDLSQPQHF
cdr3_nt: TGTGCCACCAGCAGAGATTTAAGTCAGCCCCAGCATTTT

j_call: TRBJ2-1
clone_size: few
v_call: TRBV19
d_call: TRBD1
cdr3_aa: CASRTGTGIVNEQFF
cdr3_nt: TGTGCCAGTAGGACCGGGACAGGGATAGTCAATGAGCAGTTCTTC

j_call: TRBJ2-7
clone_size: .
v_call: TRBV7-2
d_call: TRBD2
cdr3_aa: CASSLAEGLAGVEQYF
cdr3_nt: TGTGCCAGCAGCTTAGCCGAAGGACTAGCGGGAGTGGAGCAGTACTTC

j_call: TRBJ2-7
clone_size: .
v_call: TRBV20-1
d_call: TRBD2
cdr3_aa: CSAGRGLASSEQYF
cdr3_nt: TGCAGTGCTGGTCGGGGACTAGCGAGTAGCGAGCAGTACTTC

j_call: TRBJ2-1
clone_size: few
v_call: TRBV5-5
d_call: .
cdr3_aa: CASSETVNSYNEQFF
cdr3_nt: TGTGCCAGCAGCGAAACAGTTAACTCCTACAATGAGCAGTTCTTC

j_call: TRBJ2-4
clone_size: few
v_call: TRBV20-1
d_call: .
cdr3_aa: CSATASGIQYF
cdr3_nt: TGCAGTGCTACGGCCTCCGGCATTCAGTACTTC

j_call: TRBJ2-1
clone_size: many
v_call: TRBV7-9
d_call: TRBD2
cdr3_aa: CASSLPGLAGGRNEQFF
cdr3_nt: TGTGCCAGCAGCTTACCGGGACTAGCGGGAGGGCGCAATGAGCAGTTCTTC

j_call: TRBJ2-5
clone_size: .
v_call: TRBV29-1
d_call: TRBD2
cdr3_aa: CSVLVSGRRETQYF
cdr3_nt: TGCAGCGTCCTGGTTAGCGGGAGAAGGGAGACCCAGTACTTC

j_call: TRBJ2-5
clone_size: few
v_call: TRBV20-1
d_call: TRBD2
cdr3_aa: CSARDSSGAGETQYF
cdr3_nt: TGCAGTGCTAGAGATTCTAGCGGGGCGGGAGAGACCCAGTACTTC

j_call: TRBJ2-3
clone_size: .
v_call: TRBV9
d_call: TRBD2
cdr3_aa: CASTRGGSTDTQYF
cdr3_nt: TGTGCCAGCACCCGGGGGGGGTCCACAGATACGCAGTATTTT

j_call: TRBJ2-5
clone_size: .
v_call: TRBV19
d_call: .
cdr3_aa: CASKNLSPGETQYF
cdr3_nt: TGTGCCAGTAAAAACTTATCACCAGGGGAGACCCAGTACTTC

j_call: TRBJ2-1
clone_size: .
v_call: TRBV29-1
d_call: TRBD1
cdr3_aa: CSVVSYGQGVFF
cdr3_nt: TGCAGCGTTGTAAGCTACGGACAGGGGGTGTTCTTC

j_call: TRBJ2-2
clone_size: once
v_call: TRBV5-5
d_call: .
cdr3_aa: CAGSSGEFTGELFF
cdr3_nt: TGTGCCGGCAGCTCGGGGGAGTTCACCGGGGAGCTGTTTTTT

j_call: TRBJ2-1
clone_size: many
v_call: TRBV10-2
d_call: .
cdr3_aa: CASSEGRGRGNEQFF
cdr3_nt: TGCGCCAGCAGTGAGGGAAGGGGGAGGGGCAATGAGCAGTTCTTC

j_call: TRBJ2-1
clone_size: .
v_call: TRBV6-1
d_call: TRBD2
cdr3_aa: CASRLLAGPYNEQFF
cdr3_nt: TGTGCCAGCAGGCTACTAGCGGGTCCCTACAATGAGCAGTTCTTC

j_call: TRBJ2-1
clone_size: .
v_call: TRBV12-3/TRBV12-4
d_call: TRBD2
cdr3_aa: CASRTGLAQQFF
cdr3_nt: TGTGCCAGCAGGACCGGACTAGCGCAGCAGTTCTTC

j_call: TRBJ1-2
clone_size: few
v_call: TRBV9
d_call: .
cdr3_aa: CASSLSGAGFSTF
cdr3_nt: TGTGCCAGCAGCCTCTCGGGTGCCGGTTTTTCCACCTTC

j_call: TRBJ2-5
clone_size: few
v_call: TRBV18
d_call: TRBD2
cdr3_aa: CASSLQRERQETQYF
cdr3_nt: TGTGCCAGCTCACTCCAGCGGGAGAGGCAAGAGACCCAGTACTTC

j_call: TRBJ2-4
clone_size: many
v_call: TRBV7-2
d_call: .
cdr3_aa: CASSLGGSLAKNIQYF
cdr3_nt: TGTGCCAGCAGCTTAGGGGGCAGTCTAGCCAAAAACATTCAGTACTTC

j_call: TRBJ2-1
clone_size: .
v_call: TRBV12-3/TRBV12-4
d_call: .
cdr3_aa: CASSLGSVGEQFF
cdr3_nt: TGTGCCAGCAGTTTAGGGTCGGTTGGTGAGCAGTTCTTC

j_call: TRBJ2-3
clone_size: .
v_call: TRBV14
d_call: .
cdr3_aa: CASSQDMGSWTDTQYF
cdr3_nt: TGTGCCAGCAGCCAAGATATGGGGTCGTGGACAGATACGCAGTATTTT

j_call: TRBJ2-5
clone_size: .
v_call: TRBV5-6
d_call: .
cdr3_aa: CASSHRGGETQYF
cdr3_nt: TGTGCCAGCAGCCACAGGGGAGGGGAGACCCAGTACTTC

j_call: TRBJ2-1
clone_size: few
v_call: TRBV7-9
d_call: .
cdr3_aa: CASGEDNEQFF
cdr3_nt: TGTGCCAGCGGGGAGGACAATGAGCAGTTCTTC

j_call: TRBJ2-1
clone_size: many
v_call: TRBV27
d_call: .
cdr3_aa: CASSLSGRAEQFF
cdr3_nt: TGTGCCAGCAGTTTATCGGGCAGGGCTGAGCAGTTCTTC

j_call: TRBJ1-1
clone_size: many
v_call: TRBV11-2
d_call: .
cdr3_aa: CASSLRRDTEAFF
cdr3_nt: TGTGCCAGCAGCTTAAGGCGAGACACTGAAGCTTTCTTT

j_call: TRBJ2-3
clone_size: few
v_call: TRBV20-1
d_call: .
cdr3_aa: CSAIADHTQYF
cdr3_nt: TGCAGTGCCATAGCGGACCATACGCAGTATTTT

j_call: TRBJ2-2
clone_size: .
v_call: TRBV7-8
d_call: TRBD2
cdr3_aa: CASSLAPTSGTGELFF
cdr3_nt: TGTGCCAGCAGCTTAGCGCCGACTAGCGGCACCGGGGAGCTGTTTTTT

j_call: TRBJ2-3
clone_size: many
v_call: TRBV18
d_call: TRBD2
cdr3_aa: CASSPPTQRGATQYF
cdr3_nt: TGTGCCAGCTCACCACCTACCCAGCGGGGCGCCACGCAGTATTTT

j_call: TRBJ2-1
clone_size: .
v_call: TRBV5-1
d_call: .
cdr3_aa: CASKRETSSYNEQFF
cdr3_nt: TGCGCCAGCAAAAGGGAGACTAGCTCCTACAATGAGCAGTTCTTC

j_call: TRBJ2-3
clone_size: few
v_call: TRBV20-1
d_call: TRBD2
cdr3_aa: CSATRERTDTQYF
cdr3_nt: TGCAGTGCTACGCGGGAGAGAACAGATACGCAGTATTTT

j_call: TRBJ2-3
clone_size: many
v_call: TRBV3-1
d_call: .
cdr3_aa: CASSQVGGSGTDTQYF
cdr3_nt: TGTGCCAGCAGCCAAGTCGGGGGAAGTGGCACAGATACGCAGTATTTT

j_call: TRBJ2-5
clone_size: many
v_call: TRBV28
d_call: TRBD2
cdr3_aa: CASTLGGLAGRKTQYF
cdr3_nt: TGTGCCAGCACCCTGGGGGGACTAGCGGGAAGGAAGACCCAGTACTTC